This paragraph reports one T cell receptor beta chain. The antigen is unknown. This specimen belongs to a study of graft-versus-host responses after intestinal transplantation. As for the study in general: Each recipient received anti-thymocyte globulin induction, then tacrolimus and steroids for 2 to 4 years. Findings of the study overall: Recipient bone marrow held GvH clones, some seen earlier in ileum or blood.

Data came from immunoSEQ multiplex PCR; TCRdb stores just in-frame clones and leaves some out. The sample contains tens of thousands of clones, approximately 90% of which appear only once. This sample comprised PBMCs, obtained 26 days after transplant. The sequence was collected from a human patient who received an intestinal transplant, so some T cells may come from the graft donor.

Written as DNA, the CDR3 is TGTGCCAGCTCACCAGGGAGGGATTCACCCCTCCACTTT. Translation: CASSPGRDSPLHF. The rearrangement links TRBV18 to TRBJ1-6; D gene ambiguous. Between the trimmed V and J ends, which lost 2 bases and 8 bases, there was a span of 7 bases. CDR1 is KGHSH and CDR2 is LQKENI in the germline V gene. The CDR3 loop spans 13 amino acids.